This T cell receptor (beta chain) comes out of a study of cytomegalovirus exposure and HLA in healthy donors. The study, taken as a whole, reports: In vitro experiments confirmed that three CMV-associated chains were specific for CMV antigens.

The PCR had 60 Vbeta and 13 Jbeta primers. Sequencing used immunoSEQ multiplex PCR; TCRdb keeps in-frame clones, though not all of them. This sample has about 130,000 clones; 83% occur once, and the top ten carry more than 3.5%. A single count supports this clone. Its specificity is unknown. The clonotype originates from a middle-aged woman in good health and CMV-seropositive. Sequencing was performed on PBMCs.

The CDR3 nucleotides are TGTGCCAGCAGCTTAGAACTGGGGGGAGAGCAGTACTTC. As protein: CASSLELGGEQYF. V gene TRBV11-2 combines with J gene TRBJ2-7; weak D call: TRBD2 (6 bases). Germline values: CDR1 SGHAT, CDR2 FQNNGV. V lost 0 bases and J lost 7, with 10 bases in between. CDR3 length: 13 amino acids. Supplemented by reference TRBV11-2 and TRBJ2-7, the full variable domain reads EAGVAQSPRYKIIEKRQSVAFWCNPISGHATLYWYQQILGQGPKLLIQFQNNGVVDDSQLPKDRFSAERLKGVDSTLKIQPAKLEDSAVYLCASSLELGGEQYFGPGTRLTVT.